A selection of T cell receptor beta chains follows, all from one sample in a study of blood T cell repertoires in COVID-19. The repertoire was sequenced with immunoSEQ multiplex PCR; TCRdb's copy has only in-frame clones and lacks some. The table lists around 140,000 clones, approximately 88% of them singletons. The sequenced sample was peripheral blood. Receptor source: a man between 65 and 85 years old with active COVID-19. Each CDR3 is given with its conserved first and last residue. The D gene is left open where the match is weak. Size tells how often a clone was seen (once, few, many) or the class of an expanded clone, and some rows leave it out.

TRBJ2-3 | 16 | NA | TRBV18 | NA | CASSPPGHLVTDTQYF | TGTGCCAGCTCACCGCCAGGGCACTTGGTCACAGATACGCAGTATTTT
TRBJ2-1 | 14 | NA | TRBV29-1 | TRBD1 | CSVPTGTGANEQFF | TGCAGCGTTCCAACCGGGACAGGGGCGAATGAGCAGTTCTTC
TRBJ1-5 | 17 | NA | TRBV28 | TRBD1 | CASSSSPTGTGNQPQHF | TGTGCCAGCAGTTCCTCACCTACCGGGACAGGGAATCAGCCCCAGCATTTT
TRBJ2-5 | 13 | NA | TRBV12-3/TRBV12-4 | NA | CASSQTGRETQYF | TGTGCCAGCAGCCAAACAGGGCGGGAGACCCAGTACTTC
TRBJ2-3 | 14 | NA | TRBV7-2 | NA | CASSIRQGTDTQYF | TGTGCCAGCAGCATACGACAGGGCACAGATACGCAGTATTTT
TRBJ2-4 | 16 | once | TRBV9 | TRBD2 | CASSRGVLAGENIQYF | TGTGCCAGCAGCAGGGGGGTACTAGCGGGAGAAAACATTCAGTACTTC
TRBJ2-3 | 15 | NA | TRBV5-4 | NA | CASSPDYLSTDTQYF | TGTGCCAGCAGCCCGGACTACCTAAGCACAGATACGCAGTATTTT
TRBJ2-5 | 14 | NA | TRBV30 | NA | CAWRRGPSQETQYF | TGTGCCTGGAGGAGAGGGCCGAGCCAAGAGACCCAGTACTTC
TRBJ2-7 | 18 | NA | TRBV18 | TRBD2 | CASSPLEKAGGRSYEQYF | TGTGCCAGCTCACCTCTAGAGAAAGCGGGAGGCCGCTCCTACGAGCAGTACTTC
TRBJ1-6 | 16 | NA | TRBV5-1 | TRBD1 | CASSFKGTGENSPLHF | TGCGCCAGCAGCTTTAAAGGGACAGGAGAAAATTCACCCCTCCACTTT
TRBJ2-2 | 16 | NA | TRBV9 | NA | CASSVVSSGNTGELFF | TGTGCCAGCAGCGTAGTGAGTAGCGGGAACACCGGGGAGCTGTTTTTT
TRBJ2-5 | 14 | NA | TRBV18 | TRBD1 | CASSKTGGRETQYF | TGTGCCAGCTCAAAGACAGGGGGCAGAGAGACCCAGTACTTC
TRBJ1-1 | 14 | NA | TRBV7-7 | NA | CASSPSLQGSETFF | TGTGCTAGCAGCCCGAGTCTACAGGGATCAGAAACTTTCTTT
TRBJ2-3 | 13 | NA | TRBV10-3 | TRBD1 | CAIRQGAADTQYF | TGTGCCATCAGACAGGGGGCTGCAGATACGCAGTATTTT
TRBJ2-7 | 16 | NA | TRBV6-1 | TRBD2 | CASSDRTSGGYYEQYF | TGTGCCAGCAGTGACAGGACTAGCGGAGGGTACTACGAGCAGTACTTC
TRBJ1-5 | 15 | NA | TRBV6-5 | TRBD1 | CASSLRQGALQPQHF | TGTGCCAGCAGCTTAAGACAGGGTGCTCTCCAGCCCCAGCATTTT
TRBJ1-1 | 12 | NA | TRBV2 | NA | CASTQGGGRTFF | TGTGCCAGCACCCAGGGAGGGGGAAGGACTTTCTTT
TRBJ1-2 | 14 | once | TRBV6-5 | NA | CASSYRQQDYGYTF | TGTGCCAGCAGTTACCGACAGCAAGACTATGGCTACACCTTC
TRBJ2-5 | 12 | NA | TRBV30 | NA | CAYWQGKETQYF | TGTGCCTATTGGCAGGGCAAAGAGACCCAGTACTTC
TRBJ1-2 | 14 | NA | TRBV30 | NA | CAWSVYQGIYGYTF | TGTGCCTGGAGTGTATATCAGGGAATCTATGGCTACACCTTC
TRBJ2-5 | 16 | NA | TRBV27 | TRBD1 | CASSLSNRGQGETQYF | TGTGCCAGCAGTTTATCGAACAGGGGGCAGGGGGAGACCCAGTACTTC
TRBJ2-7 | 15 | NA | TRBV2 | NA | CASSEAGGAHYEQYF | TGTGCCAGCAGTGAAGCAGGGGGGGCCCACTACGAGCAGTACTTC